This T cell receptor (beta chain) originates from a study of early T cells in non-severe SARS-CoV-2 infection. Individual cDNA molecules received unique molecular identifiers during library preparation. TCRdb called the 5' RACE reads again in MiXCR, with one record for every CDR3 protein. The sample contains tens of thousands of distinct CDR3 sequences, less than 15% of which appear only once. This clonotype has a handful of counts. Specimen: whole blood. This clonotype was obtained from an adult who was a healthcare worker with PCR-confirmed SARS-CoV-2 infection or an uninfected control (not recorded which).

The CDR3 loop reads CASSAPGGANVLTF. CDR3 bases: TGTGCCAGCAGTGCGCCGGGAGGGGCCAACGTCCTGACTTTC. The chain carries TRBV28 and TRBJ2-6; maybe TRBD2 (5 bases). This CDR3 comprises 14 residues. Germline V CDR1 and CDR2: MDHEN, SYDVKM. The germline V and J ends were trimmed by 5 bases and 4 bases, with 9 bases remaining between them.